These 9 T cell receptor beta chains were sequenced from one sample in a study of regulatory T cells in long-lasting Graves disease. Time point meaning: newly diagnosed GD, antithyroid drugs for less than 3 months. TCR sequences were obtained from RNA taken from PBMCs. CDR3-region Arm-PCR and iRepertoire HTBI primers produced the TCR beta libraries. TCRdb independently ran MiXCR on the multiplex PCR reads; one entry per CDR3 protein. The sample shows hundreds of thousands of distinct CDR3 sequences, about 13% of them seen only once. These same records also appear under a second study, on T cells in Graves' hyperthyroidism and ophthalmopathy.

The sample here was peripheral blood mononuclear cells (PBMCs), taken at new diagnosis, from a patient treated with antithyroid drugs. These receptors all come from a man between 25 and 39 years old with Graves disease.

As to this clonotype: A read error is possible here, since a much larger clone lies one base away. The chain has TRBV20-1 and TRBJ2-5, with 7 bases identical to TRBD2. The CDR3 contains 16 residues. The germline V gene encodes CDR1 DFQATT and CDR2 SNEGSKA (reference sequence). CDR3 bases: TGCAGTACTAGAGATAATCGGGACTATCCGTTGAAGACCCAGTACTTC. Amino acid sequence: CSTRDNRDYPLKTQYF.

Regarding this clonotype: A much larger clonotype is one base distant, so this may be a read error. The chain has TRBV27 and TRBJ2-1, with 7 bases aligning to TRBD2. The CDR3 length is 14 residues. Germline CDR1 and CDR2: MNHEY and SMNVEV (reference sequence). DNA of the CDR3: TGTGCCAGCAGTTTCCAGGGAGGGTACAATGAGCAGCTCTTC. It translates to CASSFQGGYNEQLF.

This chain joins TRBV6-1 and TRBJ2-1, with D unresolved. The CDR3 totals 15 residues. The V end was cut by 6 bases, the J end by 0 bases, with 12 bases between. Germline CDR1 reads MNHNS; CDR2 reads SASEGT. The DNA of the CDR3 is TGTGCCAGCAGAACCCGCCCCAGCTCCTACAATGAGCAGTTCTTC. It is translated as CASRTRPSSYNEQFF.

This clonotype was picked up a small number of times. V gene TRBV11-2 combines with J gene TRBJ1-6; 7 bases are shared with TRBD1. Per germline, CDR1 SGHAT and CDR2 FQNNGV. The CDR3 consists of 15 residues. With V trimmed by 5 bases and J by 8 bases, 9 bases remained unmatched. The CDR3 nucleotides are TGTGCCAGCAGCCCAACAGGGGCTACGCATTCACCCCTCCACTTT. It encodes CASSPTGATHSPLHF.

V and J are TRBV25-1 and TRBJ1-1; D unclear. Germline V gene lookup returns CDR1 MGHDK and CDR2 SYGVNS. V gave up 1 base and J gave up 3 bases, with 9 bases separating them. The CDR3 covers 14 residues. CDR3 protein: CASSELSLDTEAFF. The CDR3 DNA reads TGTGCCAGCAGTGAATTGAGTCTCGACACTGAAGCTTTCTTT.

Of note for this clonotype: A much more abundant neighbour one base away suggests this may be a read error. This rearrangement joins TRBV5-1 to TRBJ2-7, with D possibly being TRBD2 (5 bases). CDR3 length: 15 residues. Germline lookup yields CDR1 SGHRS and CDR2 YFSETQ. In nucleotides, the CDR3 is TGCGCCAGCAGCTTGAGAGAGGGCCGTTCCTACGGGCAGTACTTC. This sequence encodes CASSLREGRSYGQYF.

Note on this clonotype: This may be a read error: a much more frequent sequence differs by one nucleotide. The chain employs TRBV12-3 or TRBV12-4 and TRBJ2-5; the match to TRBD1 covers 9 bases. The CDR3 is 15 residues long. CDR3 DNA: TGTGCCAGCAGTTTAGAGGGACAGGGCCAAGGGACCCAGTACTTC. This codes for CASSLEGQGQGTQYF.

The V and J genes are TRBV12-5 and TRBJ2-6, with D maybe TRBD2 (5 bases). This CDR3 region has 15 residues. Trimming shortened V by 6 bases and J by 1 base, and 10 bases separated the two germline ends. Germline CDR1 is LGHNT and CDR2 is FRNRAP. The CDR3 here is CASGPPGSGANVLTF. The CDR3 nucleotides are TGTGCTAGTGGACCCCCGGGATCTGGGGCCAACGTCCTGACTTTC.

This clonotype has ten or more counts. This sequence joins TRBV27 and TRBJ1-6; TRBD1 is a possible D gene (6 bases). Trimming removed 6 bases at V and 5 bases at J, with 14 bases between. Germline CDR1 and CDR2: MNHEY and SMNVEV (reference sequence). This CDR3 is 15 amino acids long. This CDR3 reads CASRYGTQNNSPLHF. The DNA of the CDR3 is TGTGCCAGCAGGTACGGGACACAGAATAATTCACCCCTCCACTTT.